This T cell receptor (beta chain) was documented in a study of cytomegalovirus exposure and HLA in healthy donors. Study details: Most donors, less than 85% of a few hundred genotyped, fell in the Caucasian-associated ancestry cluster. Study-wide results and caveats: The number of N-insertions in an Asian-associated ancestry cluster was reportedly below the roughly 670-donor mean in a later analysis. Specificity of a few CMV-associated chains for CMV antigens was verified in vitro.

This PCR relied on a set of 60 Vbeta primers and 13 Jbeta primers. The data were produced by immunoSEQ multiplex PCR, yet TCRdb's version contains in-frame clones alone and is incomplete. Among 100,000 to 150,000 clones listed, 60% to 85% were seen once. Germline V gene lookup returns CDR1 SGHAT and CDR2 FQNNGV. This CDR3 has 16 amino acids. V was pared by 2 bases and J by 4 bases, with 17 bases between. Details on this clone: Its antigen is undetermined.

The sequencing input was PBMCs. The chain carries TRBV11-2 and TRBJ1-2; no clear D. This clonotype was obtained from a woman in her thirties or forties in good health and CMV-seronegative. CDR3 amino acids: CASSLLTGGSLYGYTF. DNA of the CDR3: TGTGCCAGCAGCTTATTAACCGGCGGCTCTCTCTATGGCTACACCTTC.